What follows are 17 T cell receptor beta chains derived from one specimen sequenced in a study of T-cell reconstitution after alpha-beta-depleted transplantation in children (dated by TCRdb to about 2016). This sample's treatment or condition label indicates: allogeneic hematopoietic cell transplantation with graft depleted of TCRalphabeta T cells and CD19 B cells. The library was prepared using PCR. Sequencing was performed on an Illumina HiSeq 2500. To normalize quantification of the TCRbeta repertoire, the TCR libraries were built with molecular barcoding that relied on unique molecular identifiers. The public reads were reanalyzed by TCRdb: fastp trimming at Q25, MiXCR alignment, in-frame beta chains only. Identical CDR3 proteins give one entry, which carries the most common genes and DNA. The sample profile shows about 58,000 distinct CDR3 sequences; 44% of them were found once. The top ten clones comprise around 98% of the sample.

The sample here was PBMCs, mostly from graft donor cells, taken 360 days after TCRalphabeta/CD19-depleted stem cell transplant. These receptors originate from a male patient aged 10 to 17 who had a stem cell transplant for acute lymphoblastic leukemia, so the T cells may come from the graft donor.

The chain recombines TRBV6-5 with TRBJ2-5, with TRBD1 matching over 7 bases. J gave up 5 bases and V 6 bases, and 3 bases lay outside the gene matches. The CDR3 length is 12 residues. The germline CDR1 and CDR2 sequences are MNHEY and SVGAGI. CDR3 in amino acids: CASSPQGETQYF. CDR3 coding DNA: TGTGCCAGCAGCCCACAGGGGGAGACCCAGTACTTC.

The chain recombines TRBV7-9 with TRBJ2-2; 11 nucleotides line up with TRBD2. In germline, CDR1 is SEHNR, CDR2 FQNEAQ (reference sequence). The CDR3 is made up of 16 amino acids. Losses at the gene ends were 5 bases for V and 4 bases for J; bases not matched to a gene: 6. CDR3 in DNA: TGTGCCAGCAGCCCGACTAGCGGGAAGGGCACCGGGGAGCTGTTTTTT. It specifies CASSPTSGKGTGELFF.

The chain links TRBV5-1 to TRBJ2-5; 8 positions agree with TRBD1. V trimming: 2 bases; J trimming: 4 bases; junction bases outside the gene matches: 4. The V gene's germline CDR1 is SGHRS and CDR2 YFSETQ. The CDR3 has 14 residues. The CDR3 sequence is CASSLNRGRETQYF. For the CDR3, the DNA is TGCGCCAGCAGCTTAAACAGGGGGAGAGAGACCCAGTACTTC. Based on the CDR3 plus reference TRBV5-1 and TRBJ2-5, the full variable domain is KAGVTQTPRYLIKTRGQQVTLSCSPISGHRSVSWYQQTPGQGLQFLFEYFSETQRNKGNFPGRFSGRQFSNSRSEMNVSTLELGDSALYLCASSLNRGRETQYFGPGTRLLVL.

The CDR3: CASSLGGGPYEQYF. The CDR3 DNA sequence: TGTGCCAGCAGTTTAGGTGGTGGACCGTACGAGCAGTACTTC. The chain employs TRBV27 and TRBJ2-7, with D uncertain. V was shortened by 2 bases and J by 4 bases, with 12 bases between the two germline ends. Germline V gives CDR1 MNHEY, CDR2 SMNVEV (reference sequence). This CDR3 has 14 residues.

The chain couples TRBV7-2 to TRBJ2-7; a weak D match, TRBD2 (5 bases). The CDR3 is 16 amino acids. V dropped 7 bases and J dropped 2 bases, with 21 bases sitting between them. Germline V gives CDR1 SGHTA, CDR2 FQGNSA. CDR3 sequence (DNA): TGTGCCAGCACCATTAGCGCTAACGGATTCACCTACGAGCAGTACTTC. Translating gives CASTISANGFTYEQYF.

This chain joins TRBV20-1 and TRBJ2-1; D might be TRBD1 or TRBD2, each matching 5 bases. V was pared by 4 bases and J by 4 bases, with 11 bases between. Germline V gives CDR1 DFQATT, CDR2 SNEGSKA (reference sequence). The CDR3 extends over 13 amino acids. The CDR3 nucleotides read TGCAGTGCTACGGGACGTACTTACAATGAGCAGTTCTTC. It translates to CSATGRTYNEQFF.

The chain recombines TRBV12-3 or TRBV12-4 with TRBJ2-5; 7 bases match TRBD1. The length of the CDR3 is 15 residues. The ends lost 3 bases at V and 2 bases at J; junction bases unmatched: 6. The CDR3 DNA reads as TGTGCCAGCAGTTTTTCTGGGACAGATCAAGAGACCCAGTACTTC. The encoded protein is CASSFSGTDQETQYF.

The CDR3 protein is CASSFKDTQYF. Written as DNA, the CDR3 is TGTGCCAGCAGTTTTAAAGATACGCAGTATTTT. The chain carries TRBV27 and TRBJ2-3; D uncertain. Per the germline V gene, CDR1 is MNHEY and CDR2 is SMNVEV (reference sequence). V lost 3 bases and J 5 bases, leaving 3 bases between the germline ends. The CDR3 covers 11 residues.

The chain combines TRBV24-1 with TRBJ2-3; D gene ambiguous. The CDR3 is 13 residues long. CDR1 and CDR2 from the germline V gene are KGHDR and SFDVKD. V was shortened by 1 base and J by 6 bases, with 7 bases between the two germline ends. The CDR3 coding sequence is TGTGCCACCAGTGATTTCAGAACGGATACGCAGTATTTT. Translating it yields CATSDFRTDTQYF.

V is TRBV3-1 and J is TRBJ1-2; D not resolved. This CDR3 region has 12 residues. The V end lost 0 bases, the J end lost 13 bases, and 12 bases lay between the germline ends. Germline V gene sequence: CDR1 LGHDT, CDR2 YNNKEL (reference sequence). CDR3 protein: CASSQDGWIRTF. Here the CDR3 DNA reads TGTGCCAGCAGCCAAGATGGTTGGATTCGCACCTTC.

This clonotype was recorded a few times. The CDR3 loop is CASGEAVVREQYF. The CDR3 nucleotides read TGTGCCAGTGGAGAGGCGGTTGTACGCGAGCAGTACTTC. The gene calls are TRBV12-3 or TRBV12-4 and TRBJ2-7; D uncertain. The CDR3 runs to 13 residues. The V and J ends lost 9 bases and 6 bases respectively, with 18 bases between them.

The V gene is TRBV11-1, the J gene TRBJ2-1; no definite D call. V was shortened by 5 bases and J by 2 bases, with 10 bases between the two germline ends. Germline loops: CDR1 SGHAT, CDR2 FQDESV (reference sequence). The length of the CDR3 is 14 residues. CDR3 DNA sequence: TGTGCCAGCAGCCGGACGGGCACCTACAATGAGCAGTTCTTC. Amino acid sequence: CASSRTGTYNEQFF.

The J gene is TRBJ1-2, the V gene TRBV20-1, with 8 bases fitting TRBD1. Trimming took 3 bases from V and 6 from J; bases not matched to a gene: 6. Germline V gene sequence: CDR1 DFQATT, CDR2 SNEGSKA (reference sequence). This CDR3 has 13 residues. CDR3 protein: CSASSRGPDGYTF. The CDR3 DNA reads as TGCAGTGCTAGTTCCAGGGGGCCGGATGGCTACACCTTC.

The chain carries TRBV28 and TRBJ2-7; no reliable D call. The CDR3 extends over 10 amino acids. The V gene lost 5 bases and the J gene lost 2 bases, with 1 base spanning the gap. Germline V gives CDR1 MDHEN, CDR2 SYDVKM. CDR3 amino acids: CASSTYEQYF. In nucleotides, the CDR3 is TGTGCCAGCAGTACCTACGAGCAGTACTTC.

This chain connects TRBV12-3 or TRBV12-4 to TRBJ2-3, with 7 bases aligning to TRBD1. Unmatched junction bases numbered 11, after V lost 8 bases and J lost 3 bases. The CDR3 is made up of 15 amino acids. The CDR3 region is CASRRGSGATDTQYF. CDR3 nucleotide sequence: TGTGCCAGCCGCAGGGGGAGCGGAGCTACAGATACGCAGTATTTT.

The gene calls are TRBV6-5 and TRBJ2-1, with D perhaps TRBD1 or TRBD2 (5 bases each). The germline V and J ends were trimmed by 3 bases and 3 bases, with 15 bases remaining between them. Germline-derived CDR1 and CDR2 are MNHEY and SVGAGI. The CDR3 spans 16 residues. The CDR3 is CASSYTPGADYNEQFF. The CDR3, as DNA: TGTGCCAGCAGTTATACGCCCGGGGCAGACTACAATGAGCAGTTCTTC.

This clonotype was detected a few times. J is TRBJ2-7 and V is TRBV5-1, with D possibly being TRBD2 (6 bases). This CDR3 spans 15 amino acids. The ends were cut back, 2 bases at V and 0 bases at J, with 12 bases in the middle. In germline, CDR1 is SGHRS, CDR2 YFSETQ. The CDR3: CASSFGGTASYEQYF. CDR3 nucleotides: TGCGCCAGCAGCTTTGGCGGGACCGCCTCCTACGAGCAGTACTTC.